This passage covers 14 T cell receptor beta chains from one sample sequenced in a study of T cell responses to AZD1222 COVID-19 vaccine. Using immunoSEQ multiplex PCR, the repertoire was profiled, and TCRdb retains in-frame clones only, with some absent. The sample contains around 120,000 clones, 85% to 90% of which appear only once. This specimen was peripheral blood, taken on day 0 of AZD1222 vaccination. These receptors were taken from an adult in good health.

The V and J genes are TRBV7-3 and TRBJ2-5; TRBD1 is a possible D gene (5 bases). V was shortened by 5 bases and J by 4 bases, with 11 bases between the two germline ends. The CDR3 consists of 13 residues. CDR1 and CDR2 from the germline V gene are SGHTA and FQGTGA. The CDR3 DNA is TGTGCCAGCAGCCCAGCAGGGCGAGAGACCCAGTACTTC. Protein sequence: CASSPAGRETQYF.

V gene TRBV5-8 combines with J gene TRBJ2-6; tentatively, D is TRBD1 or TRBD2 (5 bases each). With 4 bases removed from V and 4 bases from J, the gap between germline ends came to 15 bases. This CDR3 is 16 amino acids long. Germline loops: CDR1 SGHTS, CDR2 YDEGEE. CDR3 DNA sequence: TGTGCCAGCAGCCCCGACCGGGGCTCGGGGGCCAACGTCCTGACTTTC. Translating it yields CASSPDRGSGANVLTF.

This clone showed up just a few times. This chain joins TRBV7-9 and TRBJ1-2; 9 nucleotides match TRBD1. The CDR3 sequence is 14 residues long. The ends lost 5 bases at V and 7 bases at J; junction bases unmatched: 8. CDR1 is SEHNR and CDR2 is FQNEAQ in the germline V gene (reference sequence). The CDR3 loop reads CASSRGQGGVGYTF. In DNA, the CDR3 is TGTGCCAGCAGCCGGGGACAGGGAGGGGTTGGCTACACCTTC.

The rearrangement links TRBV7-2 to TRBJ2-1; 10 positions match TRBD2. This CDR3 is built from 14 residues. V lost 3 bases, J lost 7 bases, and 3 bases stayed unmatched. Germline CDR1 and CDR2: SGHTA and FQGNSA. The CDR3 spells CASSLVSGRNEQFF. The CDR3 DNA follows: TGTGCCAGCAGCTTGGTTAGCGGGAGGAATGAGCAGTTCTTC.

This chain connects TRBV5-4 to TRBJ2-4; TRBD1 matches at 8 bases. The CDR3 extends over 13 amino acids. The J segment lost 6 bases and the V segment lost 6 bases, leaving 5 bases of the junction unmatched. Germline V gives CDR1 SGHNT, CDR2 YYREEE (reference sequence). CDR3 sequence reads: CASTDRVRNIQYF. The CDR3 DNA follows: TGTGCCAGCACGGACAGGGTGAGAAACATTCAGTACTTC.

The chain uses TRBV6-2 or TRBV6-3 and TRBJ1-4; D ambiguous. The CDR3 loop spans 17 amino acids. Trimming shortened V by 0 bases and J by 2 bases, and 13 bases separated the two germline ends. Per the germline V gene, CDR1 is MNHEY and CDR2 is SVGEGT. As DNA, the CDR3 is TGTGCCAGCAGTTACTCGATCACCGGGTGGACTAATGAAAAACTGTTTTTT. Encoded protein: CASSYSITGWTNEKLFF.

V usage is TRBV7-7 and J usage is TRBJ2-7; 9 nucleotides agree with TRBD1. This CDR3 region has 12 residues. Germline-derived CDR1 and CDR2 are SSHAT and FNYEAQ (reference sequence). The DNA for the CDR3 is TGTGCTAGAAGGGACAGGGCCTACGAGCAGTACTTC. As protein: CARRDRAYEQYF.

This clone was seen only once. The genes are TRBV28 and TRBJ2-7; 9 bases map to TRBD1. Germline V lookup: CDR1 MDHEN, CDR2 SYDVKM. V shed 4 bases, J shed 2 bases, and the junction held 6 bases outside the gene matches. The CDR3 spans 15 residues. CDR3 in DNA: TGTGCCAGCAGTTCCCCCGGACAGGGGACCTACGAGCAGTACTTC. This gives the protein CASSSPGQGTYEQYF.

This clone was counted a few times. V and J are TRBV4-3 and TRBJ2-2; D may be TRBD1 or TRBD2 (5 bases each). CDR1 is LGHNA, CDR2 YSLEER, per germline. The CDR3 length is 17 residues. Trimming cost V 0 bases and J 0 bases, with 11 bases left between them. Here the CDR3 reads CASSQDLGRTNTGELFF. The CDR3 DNA reads TGCGCCAGCAGCCAAGATTTGGGACGGACGAACACCGGGGAGCTGTTTTTT.

The chain joins TRBV30 to TRBJ1-1; D might be TRBD1 (5 bases). CDR1 is GTSNPN, CDR2 SVGIG, per germline (reference sequence). The CDR3 length is 13 residues. Trimming cost V 0 bases and J 11 bases, with 16 bases left between them. CDR3 amino acids: CAWSVLGGLRAFF. As DNA, the CDR3 is TGTGCCTGGAGTGTACTTGGGGGTTTGAGGGCTTTCTTT.

CDR3 loop: CASGRGAISGANVLTF. In nucleotides, the CDR3 is TGTGCCAGCGGGCGGGGGGCCATCTCTGGGGCCAACGTCCTGACTTTC. The chain links TRBV13 to TRBJ2-6; 8 nucleotides match TRBD2. J gave up 0 bases and V 8 bases, and 6 bases lay outside the gene matches. The CDR3 consists of 16 residues. The germline CDR1 and CDR2 sequences are PRHDT and FYEKMQ (reference sequence). Full variable domain (remainder filled in from reference TRBV13 and TRBJ2-6): AAGVIQSPRHLIKEKRETATLKCYPIPRHDTVYWYQQGPGQDPQFLISFYEKMQSDKGSIPDRFSAQQFSDYHSELNMSSLELGDSALYFCASGRGAISGANVLTFGAGSRLTVL.

This sequence joins TRBV7-5 and TRBJ2-7. TRBV7-5 is assigned pseudogene status. This CDR3 has 19 amino acids. Written as DNA, the CDR3 is TGTGCCAGAAGCTTAGCGCGACCGGCCCCAGGACGGCGAACCTACGAGCAGTACTTC. This translates into CARSLARPAPGRRTYEQYF.

This clone occurred a few times. The J gene is TRBJ2-7, the V gene TRBV19; TRBD2 matches at 7 bases. CDR1 and CDR2 (germline): LNHDA, SQIVND (reference sequence). Losses at the gene ends were 1 base for V and 2 bases for J; bases not matched to a gene: 14. The CDR3 sequence is 18 residues long. Here the CDR3 reads CASSIAGLVDIKTYEQYF. The CDR3 DNA sequence: TGTGCCAGTAGTATAGCCGGACTAGTCGACATTAAAACCTACGAGCAGTACTTC.

This CDR3 is CASSDQSGQPQHF. Written as DNA, the CDR3 is TGTGCCAGCAGTGACCAGTCGGGTCAGCCCCAGCATTTT. This chain connects TRBV6-4 to TRBJ1-5; D is unresolved. V was pared by 2 bases and J by 6 bases, with 8 bases between. Germline CDR1 reads MRHNA; CDR2 reads SNTAGT. This CDR3 comprises 13 residues.